This T cell receptor (beta chain) emerged from a study of memory CD4+ T cells and cytomegalovirus serostatus. Study information: Healthy Belgian adult donors included about 10 CMV-positive and 24 CMV-negative people. Study-level findings and limits: Each of 65 to 75 CMV-associated TCRbeta sequences occurred in one to five individuals. Median bootstrapped AUC for CMV status was around 0.96 originally, approximately 0.93 US-trained.

Remarks on this clone: Its antigen is as yet unknown.

In the original processing: Out-of-frame sequences were removed, leaving around 2,000,000 distinct TCRbeta sequences. Measured with immunoSEQ multiplex PCR; TCRdb has only the in-frame clones, and not every one. V, J and clone size were drawn from that table, and D and trimming were deduced from the DNA. The table lists about 39,000 clones, roughly four fifths of them singletons. This CDR3 contains 20 residues. Trimming shortened V by 1 base and J by 1 base, and 23 bases separated the two germline ends. Germline V gene data show CDR1 as SGHDN and CDR2 as FVKESK. Single viable CD3+CD4+CD8-CD45RO+ cells were sorted as the memory CD4+ T cells.

V is TRBV14 and J is TRBJ1-5; possibly TRBD1 for D (5 bases). The TCR originated in an adult in good health and CMV-seronegative. The sequenced material came from memory CD4+ T cells from blood. CDR3 DNA: TGTGCCAGCAGCCAAGGCCTTAAACCGGGACGAAAAAGAAGCAATCAGCCCCAGCATTTT. Amino acids: CASSQGLKPGRKRSNQPQHF.